Listed below are T cell receptor beta chains from one sample, sequenced in a study of stem cell transplantation in POMP-related autoinflammatory disease. Some clones are missing from TCRdb's copy, which holds only in-frame ones; the method was immunoSEQ multiplex PCR. The sample consists of thousands of clones, roughly nine tenths of them appearing once. The specimen comprised CD8+ T cells from PBMCs, sampled before stem cell transplantation. The receptors were gathered from a human donor with POMP-related autoinflammation and immune dysregulation (PRAID). CDR3s include the opening cysteine and the closing phenylalanine or tryptophan. The order of the fields is V gene, clone size, D gene, J gene, CDR3 protein, CDR3 DNA. The D gene is left open where the match is weak. Only some rows state a clone size, as once, few, many or a class for expanded clones.

>TRBV5-4|-|-|TRBJ2-7
CASSAGWRSYEQYF
TGTGCCAGCAGCGCCGGTTGGCGGTCCTACGAGCAGTACTTC
>TRBV5-1|-|TRBD2|TRBJ2-1
CASSFGQIRWREGRYNEQFF
TGCGCCAGCAGCTTCGGACAAATTCGTTGGCGGGAGGGCCGTTACAATGAGCAGTTCTTC
>TRBV5-1|-|-|TRBJ2-7
CASSPTRDLREQYF
TGCGCCAGCAGCCCCACTAGGGACCTAAGAGAGCAGTACTTC
>TRBV9|-|TRBD1|TRBJ2-1
CASSAGTGGGNEQFF
TGTGCCAGCAGCGCGGGGACAGGGGGCGGCAATGAGCAGTTCTTC
>TRBV7-6|-|TRBD2|TRBJ2-1
CASSPGLAGVDEQFF
TGTGCCAGCAGCCCCGGACTAGCGGGAGTTGATGAGCAGTTCTTC
>TRBV4-1|-|-|TRBJ2-2
CASSQSPTNTGELFF
TGCGCCAGCAGCCAGTCTCCGACGAACACCGGGGAGCTGTTTTTT
>TRBV5-8|-|-|TRBJ2-7
CASSLGMGPYEQYF
TGTGCCAGCAGCTTGGGGATGGGCCCCTACGAGCAGTACTTC
>TRBV13|once|-|TRBJ2-7
CASSGQGALSYEQYF
TGTGCCAGCAGCGGACAAGGGGCGCTATCCTACGAGCAGTACTTC
>TRBV11-2|once|-|TRBJ1-1
CASSPDSEDTEAFF
TGTGCCAGCAGCCCGGATTCTGAAGACACTGAAGCTTTCTTT
>TRBV13|-|TRBD2|TRBJ2-1
CASSLGRGLAGGQGEQFF
TGTGCCAGCAGCTTAGGCCGGGGACTAGCGGGGGGGCAGGGTGAGCAGTTCTTC
>TRBV5-1|once|-|TRBJ2-7
CASSLGGLSYEQYF
TGCGCCAGCAGCTTGGGGGGGCTCTCCTACGAGCAGTACTTC
>TRBV4-1|-|-|TRBJ1-4
CASSHPDGTTNEKLFF
TGCGCCAGCAGCCACCCCGACGGGACAACTAATGAAAAACTGTTTTTT
>TRBV4-1|-|TRBD1|TRBJ1-2
CASSNIPGQGYGYTF
TGCGCCAGCAGCAATATTCCGGGACAGGGTTATGGCTACACCTTC
>TRBV4-1|-|-|TRBJ1-5
CASSQDWGSNQPQHF
TGCGCCAGCAGCCAAGATTGGGGGAGCAATCAGCCCCAGCATTTT
>TRBV15|-|-|TRBJ2-3
CATSRRILTDTQYF
TGTGCCACCAGCAGAAGGATCCTCACAGATACGCAGTATTTT
>TRBV19|-|-|TRBJ1-5
CASSITRGQPQHF
TGTGCCAGTAGTATAACCCGGGGTCAGCCCCAGCATTTT
>TRBV2|few|TRBD2|TRBJ2-7
CASRRLAGDEQYF
TGTGCCAGCAGGCGACTAGCGGGTGACGAGCAGTACTTC
>TRBV9|-|-|TRBJ2-7
CASSPTGESSYEQYF
TGTGCCAGCAGCCCAACGGGGGAGAGCTCCTACGAGCAGTACTTC
>TRBV10-2|-|-|TRBJ1-2
CASSVPGVLSYGYTF
TGCGCCAGCAGTGTGCCAGGGGTTTTGAGCTATGGCTACACCTTC
>TRBV6-5|-|-|TRBJ1-5
CASSLGSNQPQHF
TGTGCCAGCAGCTTGGGGAGCAATCAGCCCCAGCATTTT
>TRBV2|-|-|TRBJ1-1
CASLRGRTEAFF
TGTGCCAGCCTTCGGGGAAGAACTGAAGCTTTCTTT
>TRBV29-1|-|-|TRBJ2-1
CSVAGNEQFF
TGCAGCGTTGCGGGAAATGAGCAGTTCTTC
>TRBV4-1|-|TRBD2|TRBJ2-5
CASTIAGGPRQETQYF
TGCGCCAGCACCATAGCGGGGGGGCCCCGTCAAGAGACCCAGTACTTC
>TRBV2|-|-|TRBJ1-2
CASQARSYTF
TGTGCCTCTCAGGCCCGGAGCTACACCTTC
>TRBV18|-|-|TRBJ2-7
CASSPVGRSYEQYF
TGTGCCAGCTCACCGGTGGGAAGAAGTTACGAGCAGTACTTC
>TRBV7-9|-|-|TRBJ1-2
CASSLAGEEGYTF
TGTGCCAGCAGCTTAGCAGGGGAGGAAGGCTACACCTTC
>TRBV9|-|-|TRBJ2-3
CASSVAGTTDTQYF
TGTGCCAGCAGCGTAGCGGGGACCACAGATACGCAGTATTTT
>TRBV7-9|-|-|TRBJ2-2
CASSSSIWPGELFF
TGTGCCAGCAGCTCGTCGATATGGCCCGGGGAGCTGTTTTTT
>TRBV28|-|TRBD2|TRBJ2-3
CASSFRLAGDTQYF
TGTGCCAGCAGTTTTAGACTAGCTGGTGATACGCAGTATTTT
>TRBV4-1|-|-|TRBJ2-2
CASSQEVNTGELFF
TGCGCCAGCAGCCAAGAGGTGAACACCGGGGAGCTGTTTTTT
>TRBV6-1|-|TRBD1|TRBJ2-2
CASSPTGSDGELFF
TGTGCCAGCAGCCCGACAGGGTCGGACGGGGAGCTGTTTTTT
>TRBV6-5|-|TRBD1|TRBJ2-1
CASSIPGQPYNEQFF
TGTGCCAGCAGTATCCCGGGACAGCCCTACAATGAGCAGTTCTTC
>TRBV29-1|-|TRBD2|TRBJ2-1
CSVDVGTSGGASGNEQFF
TGCAGCGTTGACGTCGGAACTAGCGGGGGGGCATCAGGGAATGAGCAGTTCTTC
>TRBV5-1|-|-|TRBJ1-1
CASSLGAEAFF
TGCGCCAGCAGCTTGGGGGCTGAAGCTTTCTTT
>TRBV4-1|-|TRBD2|TRBJ2-4
CASSQGISGRDIQYF
TGCGCCAGCAGCCAAGGAATCAGCGGGAGAGACATTCAGTACTTC
>TRBV5-6|-|-|TRBJ1-2
CASSLPLRELHGYTF
TGTGCCAGCAGCTTACCACTCAGGGAATTACATGGCTACACCTTC
>TRBV7-6|-|TRBD2|TRBJ2-2
CASSLGVAGALTGELFF
TGTGCCAGCAGCTTAGGGGTAGCGGGGGCTCTCACCGGGGAGCTGTTTTTT
>TRBV6-5|-|-|TRBJ2-3
CASSYGSASVTDTQYF
TGTGCCAGCAGTTATGGGTCAGCGAGTGTGACAGATACGCAGTATTTT
>TRBV9|-|TRBD2|TRBJ2-1
CASSSSGSNYNEQFF
TGTGCCAGCAGTTCTAGCGGGAGTAACTACAATGAGCAGTTCTTC
>TRBV4-2|-|TRBD2|TRBJ2-7
CASSQELAGGYYEQYF
TGTGCCAGCAGCCAAGAGCTAGCGGGGGGCTACTACGAGCAGTACTTC
>TRBV28|-|TRBD1|TRBJ2-4
CASSFPSSGDRLNIQYF
TGTGCCAGCAGTTTCCCCTCATCAGGGGACAGACTAAACATTCAGTACTTC
>TRBV28|-|-|TRBJ2-1
CASSLDLNEQFF
TGTGCCAGCAGTTTAGACCTCAATGAGCAGTTCTTC
>TRBV19|once|TRBD2|TRBJ2-1
CASTTSGFSYNEQFF
TGTGCCAGTACGACTAGCGGTTTTTCCTACAATGAGCAGTTCTTC
>TRBV5-4|-|-|TRBJ1-6
CASSLDGGPNSPLHF
TGTGCCAGCAGCTTGGATGGGGGCCCTAATTCACCCCTCCACTTT